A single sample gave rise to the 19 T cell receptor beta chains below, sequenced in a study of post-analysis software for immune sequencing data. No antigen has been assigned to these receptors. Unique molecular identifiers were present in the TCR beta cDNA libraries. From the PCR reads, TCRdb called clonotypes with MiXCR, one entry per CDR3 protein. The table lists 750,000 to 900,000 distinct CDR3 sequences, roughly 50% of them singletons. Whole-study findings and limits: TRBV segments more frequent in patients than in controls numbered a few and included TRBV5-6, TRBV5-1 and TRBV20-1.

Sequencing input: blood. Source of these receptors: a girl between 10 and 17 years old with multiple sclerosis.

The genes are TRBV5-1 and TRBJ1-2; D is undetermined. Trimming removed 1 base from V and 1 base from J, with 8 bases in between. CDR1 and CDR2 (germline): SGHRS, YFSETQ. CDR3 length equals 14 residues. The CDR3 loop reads CASSLSTFNYGYTF. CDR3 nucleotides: TGCGCCAGCAGCTTGTCAACATTTAACTATGGCTACACCTTC.

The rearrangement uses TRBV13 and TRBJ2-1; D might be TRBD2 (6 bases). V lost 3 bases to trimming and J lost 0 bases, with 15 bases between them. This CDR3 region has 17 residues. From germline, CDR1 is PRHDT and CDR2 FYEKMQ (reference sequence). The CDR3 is CASSFLWGESSYNEQFF. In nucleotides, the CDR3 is TGTGCCAGCAGCTTCCTTTGGGGGGAGAGCTCCTACAATGAGCAGTTCTTC.

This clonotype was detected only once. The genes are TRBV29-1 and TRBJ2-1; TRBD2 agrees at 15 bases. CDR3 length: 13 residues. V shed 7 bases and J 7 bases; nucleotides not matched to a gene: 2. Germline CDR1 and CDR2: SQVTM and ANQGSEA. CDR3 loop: CSGGTSGRNEQFF. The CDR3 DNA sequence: TGCAGCGGCGGGACTAGCGGGAGGAATGAGCAGTTCTTC.

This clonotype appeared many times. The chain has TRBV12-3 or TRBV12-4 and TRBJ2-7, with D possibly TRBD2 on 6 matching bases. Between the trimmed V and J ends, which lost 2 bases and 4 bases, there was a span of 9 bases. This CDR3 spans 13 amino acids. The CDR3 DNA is TGTGCCAGCAGTTTATTACTAGCTTACGAGCAGTACTTC. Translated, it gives CASSLLLAYEQYF.

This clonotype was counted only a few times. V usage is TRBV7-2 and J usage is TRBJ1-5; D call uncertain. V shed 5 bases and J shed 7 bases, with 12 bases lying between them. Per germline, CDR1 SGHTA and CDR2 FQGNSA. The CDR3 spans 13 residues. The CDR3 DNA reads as TGTGCCAGCAGCATATACCCTGACCAGCCCCAGCATTTT. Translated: CASSIYPDQPQHF.

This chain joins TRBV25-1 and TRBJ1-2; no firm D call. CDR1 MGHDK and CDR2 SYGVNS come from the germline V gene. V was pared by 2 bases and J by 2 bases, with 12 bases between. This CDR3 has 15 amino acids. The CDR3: CASSEGTTPNYGYTF. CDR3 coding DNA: TGTGCCAGCAGTGAAGGTACCACACCAAACTATGGCTACACCTTC.

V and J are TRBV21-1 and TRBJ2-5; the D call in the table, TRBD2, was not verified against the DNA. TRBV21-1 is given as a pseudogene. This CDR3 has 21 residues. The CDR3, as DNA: TGTGCCAGCAGCCCCAAGGGTCCAGATTACGTTAAATTTGGACTCGGGGAGACCCAGTACTTC. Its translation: CASSPKGPDYVKFGLGETQYF.

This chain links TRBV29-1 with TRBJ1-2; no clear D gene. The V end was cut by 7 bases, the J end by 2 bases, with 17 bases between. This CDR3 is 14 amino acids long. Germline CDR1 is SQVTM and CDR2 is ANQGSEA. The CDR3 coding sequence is TGCAGCGCTGTAGGTGGCACCTTCAACTATGGCTACACCTTC. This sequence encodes CSAVGGTFNYGYTF.

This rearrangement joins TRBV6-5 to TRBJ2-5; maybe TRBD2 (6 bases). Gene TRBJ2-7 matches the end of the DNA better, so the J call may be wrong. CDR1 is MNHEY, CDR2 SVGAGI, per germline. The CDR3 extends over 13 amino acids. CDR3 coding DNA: TGTGCCAGCCTCGAGGAGGGAGGCGGCGAGCAGTACTTC. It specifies CASLEEGGGEQYF.

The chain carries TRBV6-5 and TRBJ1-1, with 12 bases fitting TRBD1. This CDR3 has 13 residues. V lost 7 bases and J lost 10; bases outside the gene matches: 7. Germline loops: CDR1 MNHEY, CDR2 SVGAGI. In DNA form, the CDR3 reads TGTGCCAGCAACAGGGACAGGGGGCGTCGAGCTTTCTTT. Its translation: CASNRDRGRRAFF.

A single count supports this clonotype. In DNA, the CDR3 is TGCAGTGCTAGAGGGACAGATCCCCTTGGGAACACTGAAGCTTTCTTT. Its protein product is CSARGTDPLGNTEAFF. The rearrangement joins TRBV20-1 to TRBJ1-1; D is possibly TRBD1 (6 bases). There are 16 residues in the CDR3. V was shortened by 1 base and J by 1 base, with 16 bases between the two germline ends. Germline-derived CDR1 and CDR2 are DFQATT and SNEGSKA (reference sequence).

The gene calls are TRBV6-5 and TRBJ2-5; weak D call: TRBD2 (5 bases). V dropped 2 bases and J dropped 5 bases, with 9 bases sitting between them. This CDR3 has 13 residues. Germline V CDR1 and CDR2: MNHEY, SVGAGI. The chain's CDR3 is CASSYAAAETQYF. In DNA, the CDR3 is TGTGCCAGCAGTTACGCAGCGGCCGAGACCCAGTACTTC.

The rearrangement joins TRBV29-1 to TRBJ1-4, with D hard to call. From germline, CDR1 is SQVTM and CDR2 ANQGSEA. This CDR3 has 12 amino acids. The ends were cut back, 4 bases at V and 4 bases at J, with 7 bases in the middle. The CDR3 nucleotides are TGCAGCGTTGTAAGTGGTAATGAAAAACTGTTTTTT. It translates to CSVVSGNEKLFF.

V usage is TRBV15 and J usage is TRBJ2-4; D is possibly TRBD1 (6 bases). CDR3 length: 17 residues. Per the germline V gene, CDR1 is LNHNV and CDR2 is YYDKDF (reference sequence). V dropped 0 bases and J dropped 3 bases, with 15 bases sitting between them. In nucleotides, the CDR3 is TGTGCCACCAGCAGAGAGGGCTCAGGGGCGGTCAAAAACATTCAGTACTTC. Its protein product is CATSREGSGAVKNIQYF.

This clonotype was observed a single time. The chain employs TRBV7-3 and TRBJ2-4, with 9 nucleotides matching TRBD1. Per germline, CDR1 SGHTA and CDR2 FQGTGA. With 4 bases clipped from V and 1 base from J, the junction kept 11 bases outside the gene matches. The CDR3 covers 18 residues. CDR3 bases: TGTGCCAGCAGCTCTCGGACAGGGGAGATGCGGGCCAAAAACATTCAGTACTTC. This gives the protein CASSSRTGEMRAKNIQYF. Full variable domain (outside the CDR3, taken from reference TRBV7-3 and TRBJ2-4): GAGVSQTPSNKVTEKGKYVELRCDPISGHTALYWYRQSLGQGPEFLIYFQGTGAADDSGLPNDRFFAVRPEGSVSTLKIQRTERGDSAVYLCASSSRTGEMRAKNIQYFGAGTRLSVL.

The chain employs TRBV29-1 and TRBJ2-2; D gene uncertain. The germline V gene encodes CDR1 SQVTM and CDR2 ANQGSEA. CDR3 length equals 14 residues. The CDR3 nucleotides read TGCAGTGCTACTTCCGGGCAGACCACCGGGGAGCTGTTTTTT. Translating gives CSATSGQTTGELFF.

The CDR3 loop reads CASNPGLTPYEQYF. CDR3 nucleotide sequence: TGTGCCAGCAATCCGGGGCTGACCCCCTACGAGCAGTACTTC. The chain uses TRBV28 and TRBJ2-7; D may be TRBD1 or TRBD2 (5 bases each). Germline loops: CDR1 MDHEN, CDR2 SYDVKM. V lost 7 bases to trimming and J lost 2 bases, with 15 bases between them. This CDR3 is built from 14 residues.

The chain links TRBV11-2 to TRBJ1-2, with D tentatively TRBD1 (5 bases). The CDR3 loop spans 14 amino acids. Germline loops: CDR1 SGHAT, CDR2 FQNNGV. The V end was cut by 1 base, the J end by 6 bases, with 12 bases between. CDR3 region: CASSLVGEWDGYTF. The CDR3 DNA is TGTGCCAGCAGCTTAGTAGGGGAGTGGGATGGCTACACCTTC.

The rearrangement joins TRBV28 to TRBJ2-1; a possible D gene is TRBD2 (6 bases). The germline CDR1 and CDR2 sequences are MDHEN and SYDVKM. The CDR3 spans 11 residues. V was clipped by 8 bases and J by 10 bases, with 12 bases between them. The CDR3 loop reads CASGWRDEQFF. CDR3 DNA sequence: TGTGCCAGCGGCTGGCGGGACGAGCAGTTCTTC.